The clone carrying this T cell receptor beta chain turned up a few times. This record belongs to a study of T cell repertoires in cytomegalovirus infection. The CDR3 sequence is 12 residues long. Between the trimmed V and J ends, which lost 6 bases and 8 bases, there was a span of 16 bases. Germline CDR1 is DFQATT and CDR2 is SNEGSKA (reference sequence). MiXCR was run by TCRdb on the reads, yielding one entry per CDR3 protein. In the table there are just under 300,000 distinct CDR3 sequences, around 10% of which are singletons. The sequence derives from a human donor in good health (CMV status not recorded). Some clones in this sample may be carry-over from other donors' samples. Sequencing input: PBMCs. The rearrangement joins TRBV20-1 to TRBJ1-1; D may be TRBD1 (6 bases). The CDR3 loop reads CSATRQDIEAFF. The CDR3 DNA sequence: TGCAGTGCCACTAGACAGGACATCGAAGCTTTCTTT.